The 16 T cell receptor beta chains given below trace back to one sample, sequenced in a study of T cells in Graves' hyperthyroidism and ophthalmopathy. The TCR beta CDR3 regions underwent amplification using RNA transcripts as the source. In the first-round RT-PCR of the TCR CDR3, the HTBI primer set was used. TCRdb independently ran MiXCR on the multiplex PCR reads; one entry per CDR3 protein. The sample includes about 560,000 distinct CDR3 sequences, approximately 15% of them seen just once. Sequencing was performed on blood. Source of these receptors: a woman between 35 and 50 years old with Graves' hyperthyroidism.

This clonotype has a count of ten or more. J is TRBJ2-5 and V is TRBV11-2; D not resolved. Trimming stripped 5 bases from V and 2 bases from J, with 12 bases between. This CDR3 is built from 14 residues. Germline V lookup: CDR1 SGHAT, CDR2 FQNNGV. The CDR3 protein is CASSPQVRQETQYF. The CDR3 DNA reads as TGTGCCAGCAGCCCCCAGGTGCGGCAAGAGACCCAGTACTTC.

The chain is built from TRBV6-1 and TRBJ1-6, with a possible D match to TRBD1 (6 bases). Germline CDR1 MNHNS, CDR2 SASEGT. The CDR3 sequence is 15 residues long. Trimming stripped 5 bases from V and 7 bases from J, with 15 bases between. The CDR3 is CASSRDIGGNSPLHF. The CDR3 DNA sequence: TGTGCCAGCAGTCGGGACATCGGAGGGAATTCACCCCTCCACTTT.

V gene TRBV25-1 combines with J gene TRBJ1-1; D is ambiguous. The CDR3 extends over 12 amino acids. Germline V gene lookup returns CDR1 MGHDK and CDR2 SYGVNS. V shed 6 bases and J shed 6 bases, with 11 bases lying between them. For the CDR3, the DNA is TGTGCCAGCAGCGATTCAGGCGCTGAAGCTTTCTTT. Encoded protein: CASSDSGAEAFF.

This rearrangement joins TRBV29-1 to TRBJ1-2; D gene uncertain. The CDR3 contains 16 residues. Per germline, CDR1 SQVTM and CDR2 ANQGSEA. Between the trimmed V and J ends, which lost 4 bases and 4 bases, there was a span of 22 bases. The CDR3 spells CSVVGKLGTLGYGYTF. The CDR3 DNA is TGCAGCGTTGTTGGGAAACTGGGAACCCTAGGCTATGGCTACACCTTC.

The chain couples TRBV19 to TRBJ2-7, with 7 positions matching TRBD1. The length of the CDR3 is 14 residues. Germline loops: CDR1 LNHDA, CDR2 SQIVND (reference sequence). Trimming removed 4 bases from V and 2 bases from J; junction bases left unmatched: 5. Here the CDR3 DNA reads TGTGCCAGTAGTAAGAGGGACAGTGCCTACGAGCAGTACTTC. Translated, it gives CASSKRDSAYEQYF.

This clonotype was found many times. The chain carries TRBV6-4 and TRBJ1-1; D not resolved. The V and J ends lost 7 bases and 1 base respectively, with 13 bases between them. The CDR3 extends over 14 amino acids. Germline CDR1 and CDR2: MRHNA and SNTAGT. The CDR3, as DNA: TGTGCCAGCACTGCCGCCCCGGGGAACACTGAAGCTTTCTTT. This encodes CASTAAPGNTEAFF.

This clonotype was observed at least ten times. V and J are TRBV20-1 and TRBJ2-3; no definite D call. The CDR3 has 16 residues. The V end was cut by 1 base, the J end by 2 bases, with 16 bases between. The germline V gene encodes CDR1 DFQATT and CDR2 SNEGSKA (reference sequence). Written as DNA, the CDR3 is TGCAGTGCTAGAGCCCTCGAGGCTAGTATCACAGATACGCAGTATTTT. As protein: CSARALEASITDTQYF.

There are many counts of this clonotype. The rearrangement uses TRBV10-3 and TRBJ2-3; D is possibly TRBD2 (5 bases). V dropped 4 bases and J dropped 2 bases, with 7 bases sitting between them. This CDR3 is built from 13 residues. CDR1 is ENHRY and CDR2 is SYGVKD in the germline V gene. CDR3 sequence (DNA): TGTGCCATCAGTGGCCTAGCCACAGATACGCAGTATTTT. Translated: CAISGLATDTQYF.

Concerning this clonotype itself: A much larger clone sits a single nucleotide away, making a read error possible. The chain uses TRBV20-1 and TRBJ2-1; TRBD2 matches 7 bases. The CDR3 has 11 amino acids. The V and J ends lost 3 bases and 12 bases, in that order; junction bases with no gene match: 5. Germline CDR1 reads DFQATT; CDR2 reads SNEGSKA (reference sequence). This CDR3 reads CSASSGFGQFF. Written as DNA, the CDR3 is TGCAGTGCTAGTAGCGGGTTTGGGCAGTTCTTC.

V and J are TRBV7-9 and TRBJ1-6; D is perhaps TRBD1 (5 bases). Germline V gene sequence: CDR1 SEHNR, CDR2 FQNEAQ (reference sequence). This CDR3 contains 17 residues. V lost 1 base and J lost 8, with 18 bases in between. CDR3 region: CASSLESRGQSHSPLHF. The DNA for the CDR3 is TGTGCCAGCAGCTTAGAATCTCGGGGCCAGAGCCATTCACCCCTCCACTTT.

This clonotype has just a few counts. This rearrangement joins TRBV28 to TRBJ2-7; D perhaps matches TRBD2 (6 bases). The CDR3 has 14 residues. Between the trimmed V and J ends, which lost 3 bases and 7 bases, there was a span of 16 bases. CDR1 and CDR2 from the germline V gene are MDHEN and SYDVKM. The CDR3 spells CASSFGRGWGEQYF. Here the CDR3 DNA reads TGTGCCAGCAGTTTCGGACGGGGGTGGGGGGAGCAGTACTTC. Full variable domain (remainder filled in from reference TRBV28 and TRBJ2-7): DVKVTQSSRYLVKRTGEKVFLECVQDMDHENMFWYRQDPGLGLRLIYFSYDVKMKEKGDIPEGYSVSREKKERFSLILESASTNQTSMYLCASSFGRGWGEQYFGPGTRLTVT.

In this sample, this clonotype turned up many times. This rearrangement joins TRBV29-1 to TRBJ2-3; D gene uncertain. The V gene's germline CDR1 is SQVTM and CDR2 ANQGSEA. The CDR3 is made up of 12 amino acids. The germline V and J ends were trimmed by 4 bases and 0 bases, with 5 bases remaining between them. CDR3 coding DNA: TGCAGCGTTGCTACTAGCACAGATACGCAGTATTTT. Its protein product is CSVATSTDTQYF.

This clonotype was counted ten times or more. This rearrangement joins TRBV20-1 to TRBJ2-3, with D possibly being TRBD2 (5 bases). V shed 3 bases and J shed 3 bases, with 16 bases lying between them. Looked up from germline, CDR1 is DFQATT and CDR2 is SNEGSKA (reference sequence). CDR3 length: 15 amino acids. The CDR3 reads CSASLAGLRTDTQYF. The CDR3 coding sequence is TGCAGTGCTAGTCTGGCGGGCCTAAGGACAGATACGCAGTATTTT.

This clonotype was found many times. CDR3 nucleotide sequence: TGTGCCAGCAGCAGGGACGGCACAGATACGCAGTATTTT. Encoded protein: CASSRDGTDTQYF. The genes are TRBV28 and TRBJ2-3; either TRBD1 or TRBD2 may fit D (5 bases each). The CDR3 has 13 amino acids. From germline, CDR1 is MDHEN and CDR2 SYDVKM. V was clipped by 6 bases and J by 1 base, with 8 bases between them.

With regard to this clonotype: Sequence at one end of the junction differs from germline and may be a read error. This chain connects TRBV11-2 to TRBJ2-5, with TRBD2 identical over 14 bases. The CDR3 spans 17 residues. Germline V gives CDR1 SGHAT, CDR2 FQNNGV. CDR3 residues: CASSPPGTSGGSGTQYF. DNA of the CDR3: TGCGCCAGCAGCCCGCCCGGGACTAGCGGGGGCTCAGGGACCCAGTACTTC.

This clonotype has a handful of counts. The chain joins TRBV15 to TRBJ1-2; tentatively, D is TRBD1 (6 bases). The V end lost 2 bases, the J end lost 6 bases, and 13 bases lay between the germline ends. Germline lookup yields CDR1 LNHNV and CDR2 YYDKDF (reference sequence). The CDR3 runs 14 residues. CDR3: CATSRQDSGHGYTF. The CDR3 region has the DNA TGTGCCACCAGCAGACAGGACAGCGGCCATGGCTACACCTTC.